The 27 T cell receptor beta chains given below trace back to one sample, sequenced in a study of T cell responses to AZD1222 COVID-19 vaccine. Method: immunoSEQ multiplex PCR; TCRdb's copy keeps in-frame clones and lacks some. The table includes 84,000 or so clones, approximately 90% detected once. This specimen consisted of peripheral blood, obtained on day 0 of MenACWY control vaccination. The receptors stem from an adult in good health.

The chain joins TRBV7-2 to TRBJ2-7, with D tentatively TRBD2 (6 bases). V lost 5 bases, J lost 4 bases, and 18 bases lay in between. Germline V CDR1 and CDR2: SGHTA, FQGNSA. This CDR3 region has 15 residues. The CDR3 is CASSHGTREWYEQYF. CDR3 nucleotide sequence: TGTGCCAGCAGCCATGGAACACGGGAGTGGTACGAGCAGTACTTC.

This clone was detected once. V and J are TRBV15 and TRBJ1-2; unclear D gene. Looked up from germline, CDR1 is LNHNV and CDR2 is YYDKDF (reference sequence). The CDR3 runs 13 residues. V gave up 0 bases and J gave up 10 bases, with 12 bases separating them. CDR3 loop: CATSRDRPGNYTF. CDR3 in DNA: TGTGCCACCAGCAGAGATCGCCCGGGGAACTACACCTTC.

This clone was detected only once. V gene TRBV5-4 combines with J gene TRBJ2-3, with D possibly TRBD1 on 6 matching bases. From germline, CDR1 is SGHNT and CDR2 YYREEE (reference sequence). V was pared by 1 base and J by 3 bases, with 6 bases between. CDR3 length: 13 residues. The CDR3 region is CASSLQGTDTQYF. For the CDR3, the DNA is TGTGCCAGCAGCTTGCAGGGGACAGATACGCAGTATTTT.

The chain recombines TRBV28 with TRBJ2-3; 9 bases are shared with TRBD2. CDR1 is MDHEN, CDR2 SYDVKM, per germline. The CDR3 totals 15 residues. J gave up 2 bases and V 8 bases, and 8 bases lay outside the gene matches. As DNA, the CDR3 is TGTGCCAGCGCTTTGAGCGGGGGGTTCACAGATACGCAGTATTTT. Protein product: CASALSGGFTDTQYF.

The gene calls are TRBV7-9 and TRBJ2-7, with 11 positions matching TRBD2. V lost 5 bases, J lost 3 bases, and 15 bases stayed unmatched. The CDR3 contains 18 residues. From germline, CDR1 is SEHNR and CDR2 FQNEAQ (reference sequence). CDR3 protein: CASSQGDSGRVNFYEQYF. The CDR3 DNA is TGTGCCAGCAGCCAGGGAGATAGCGGGAGGGTAAATTTCTACGAGCAGTACTTC.

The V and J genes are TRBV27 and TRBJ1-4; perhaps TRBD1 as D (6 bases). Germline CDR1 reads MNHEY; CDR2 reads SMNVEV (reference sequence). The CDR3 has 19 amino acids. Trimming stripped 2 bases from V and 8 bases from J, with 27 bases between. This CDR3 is CASSLRAPVGQDNWEKLFF. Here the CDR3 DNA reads TGTGCCAGCAGTTTACGAGCCCCCGTGGGACAAGATAATTGGGAAAAACTGTTTTTT.

The CDR3, as DNA: TGTGCCACCAGTGATTCCAGGACAGGGGGTGATGAGCAGTTCTTC. Translating gives CATSDSRTGGDEQFF. This chain uses TRBV24-1 with TRBJ2-1, with 10 bases lining up with TRBD1. CDR1 and CDR2 (germline): KGHDR, SFDVKD. The V gene end was trimmed by 2 bases and the J gene end by 8 bases; junction bases not matched to a gene: 5. The CDR3 is made up of 15 amino acids.

For the CDR3, the DNA is TGTGCCAGCAGCTTATCTGGAAACACCATATATTTT. Residues: CASSLSGNTIYF. The rearrangement joins TRBV7-8 to TRBJ1-3; no definite D call. The CDR3 runs 12 residues. V shed 2 bases and J shed 1 base, with 0 bases lying between them. Germline V CDR1 and CDR2: SGHVS, FQNEAQ.

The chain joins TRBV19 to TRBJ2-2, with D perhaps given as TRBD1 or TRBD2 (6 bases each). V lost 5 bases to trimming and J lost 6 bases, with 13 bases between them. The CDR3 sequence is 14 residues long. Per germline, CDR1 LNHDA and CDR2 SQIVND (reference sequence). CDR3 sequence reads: CASSPPGAPGELFF. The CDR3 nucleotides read TGTGCCAGTAGTCCCCCGGGGGCCCCCGGGGAGCTGTTTTTT.

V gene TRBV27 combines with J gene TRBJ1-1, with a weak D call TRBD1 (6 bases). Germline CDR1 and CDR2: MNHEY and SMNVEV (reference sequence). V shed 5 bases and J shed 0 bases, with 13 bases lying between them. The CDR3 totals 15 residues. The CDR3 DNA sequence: TGTGCCAGCAGTCAAACAGGGCTCCTGAACACTGAAGCTTTCTTT. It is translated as CASSQTGLLNTEAFF.

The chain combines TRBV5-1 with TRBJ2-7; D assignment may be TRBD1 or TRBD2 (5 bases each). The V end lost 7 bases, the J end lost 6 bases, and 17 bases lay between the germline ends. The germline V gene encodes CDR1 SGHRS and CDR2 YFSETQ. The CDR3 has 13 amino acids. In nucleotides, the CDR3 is TGCGCCAGCCATGGGACCGGTCCGGGCGAGCAGTACTTC. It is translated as CASHGTGPGEQYF.

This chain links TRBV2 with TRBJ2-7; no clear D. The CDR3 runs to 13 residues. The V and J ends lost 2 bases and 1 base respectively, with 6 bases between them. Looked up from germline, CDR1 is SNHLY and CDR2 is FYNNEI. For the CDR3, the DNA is TGTGCCAGCAGTGAACAACGTTCCTACGAGCAGTACTTC. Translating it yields CASSEQRSYEQYF.

CDR3 region: CASSEHRGGEQYF. CDR3 DNA: TGTGCCAGCAGTGAACACAGGGGGGGCGAGCAGTACTTC. The chain joins TRBV6-1 to TRBJ2-7, with D possibly being TRBD1 (8 bases). The CDR3 is 13 amino acids. Germline CDR1 MNHNS, CDR2 SASEGT. V lost 2 bases and J 6 bases, leaving 11 bases between the germline ends.

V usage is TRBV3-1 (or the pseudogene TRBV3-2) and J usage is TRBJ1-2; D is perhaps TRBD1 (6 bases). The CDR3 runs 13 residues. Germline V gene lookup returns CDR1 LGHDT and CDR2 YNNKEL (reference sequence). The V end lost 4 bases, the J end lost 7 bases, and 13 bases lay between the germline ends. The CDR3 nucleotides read TGTGCCAGCAGCCCCACAGGGTCGCGTGGCTACACCTTC. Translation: CASSPTGSRGYTF.

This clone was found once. This CDR3 is CASSLRGTSGRAWGLTDTQYF. CDR3 sequence (DNA): TGTGCCAGCAGTTTAAGGGGGACTAGCGGGAGGGCCTGGGGATTGACAGATACGCAGTATTTT. This chain links TRBV27 with TRBJ2-3, with TRBD2 matching over 16 bases. Germline trimming cut 2 bases from V and 3 bases from J; bases unmatched to any gene: 14. This CDR3 comprises 21 residues. The germline V gene encodes CDR1 MNHEY and CDR2 SMNVEV (reference sequence).

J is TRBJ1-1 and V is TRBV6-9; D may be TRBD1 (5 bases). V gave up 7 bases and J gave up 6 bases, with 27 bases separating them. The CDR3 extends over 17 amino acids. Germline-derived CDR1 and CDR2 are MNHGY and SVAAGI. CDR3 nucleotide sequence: TGTGCCAGCATCGCTGGGCCGGGACTCCCGGGTGTCCCTGAAGCTTTCTTT. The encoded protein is CASIAGPGLPGVPEAFF.

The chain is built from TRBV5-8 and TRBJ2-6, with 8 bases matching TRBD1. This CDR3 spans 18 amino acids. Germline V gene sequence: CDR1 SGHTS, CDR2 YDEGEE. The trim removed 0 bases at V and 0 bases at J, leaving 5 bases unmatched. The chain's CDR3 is CASSLGQGALSGANVLTF. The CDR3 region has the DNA TGTGCCAGCAGCTTGGGTCAGGGGGCCCTCTCTGGGGCCAACGTCCTGACTTTC. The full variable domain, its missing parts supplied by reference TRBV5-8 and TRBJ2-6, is EAGVTQSPTHLIKTRGQQATLRCSPISGHTSVYWYQQALGLGLQFLLWYDEGEERNRGNFPPRFSGRQFPNYSSELNVNALELEDSALYLCASSLGQGALSGANVLTFGAGSRLTVL.

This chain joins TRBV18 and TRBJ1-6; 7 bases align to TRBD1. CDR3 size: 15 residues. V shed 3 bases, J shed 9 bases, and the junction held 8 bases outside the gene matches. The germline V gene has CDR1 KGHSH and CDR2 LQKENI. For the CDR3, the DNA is TGTGCCAGCTCACCGAACGACAGGGCGGGTTCACCCCTCCACTTT. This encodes CASSPNDRAGSPLHF.

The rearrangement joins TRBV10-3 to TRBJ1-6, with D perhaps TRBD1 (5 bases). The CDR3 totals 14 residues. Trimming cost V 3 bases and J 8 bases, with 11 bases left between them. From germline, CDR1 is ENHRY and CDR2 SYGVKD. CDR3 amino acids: CAISERQGDSPLHF. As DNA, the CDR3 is TGTGCCATCAGTGAAAGGCAGGGAGATTCACCCCTCCACTTT.

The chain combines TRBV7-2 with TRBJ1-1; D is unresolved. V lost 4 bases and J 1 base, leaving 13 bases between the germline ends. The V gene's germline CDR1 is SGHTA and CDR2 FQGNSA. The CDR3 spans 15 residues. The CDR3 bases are TGTGCCAGCAGCTCTGGTTTGGACCCGAACACTGAAGCTTTCTTT. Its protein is CASSSGLDPNTEAFF. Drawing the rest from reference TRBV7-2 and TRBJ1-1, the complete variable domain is GAGVSQSPSNKVTEKGKDVELRCDPISGHTALYWYRQSLGQGLEFLIYFQGNSAPDKSGLPSDRFSAERTGGSVSTLTIQRTQQEDSAVYLCASSSGLDPNTEAFFGQGTRLTVV.

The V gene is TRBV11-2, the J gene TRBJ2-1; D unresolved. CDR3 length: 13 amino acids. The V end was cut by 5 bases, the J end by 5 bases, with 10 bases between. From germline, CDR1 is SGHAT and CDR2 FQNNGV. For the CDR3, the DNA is TGTGCCAGCAGCGAAGGGCTGAACAATGAGCAGTTCTTC. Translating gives CASSEGLNNEQFF.

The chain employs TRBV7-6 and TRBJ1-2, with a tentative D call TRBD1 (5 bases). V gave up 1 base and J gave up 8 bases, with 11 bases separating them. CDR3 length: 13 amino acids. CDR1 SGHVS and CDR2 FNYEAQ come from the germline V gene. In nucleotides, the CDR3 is TGTGCCAGCAGCTTAGAGCAGGGCTGGGGCTACACCTTC. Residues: CASSLEQGWGYTF.

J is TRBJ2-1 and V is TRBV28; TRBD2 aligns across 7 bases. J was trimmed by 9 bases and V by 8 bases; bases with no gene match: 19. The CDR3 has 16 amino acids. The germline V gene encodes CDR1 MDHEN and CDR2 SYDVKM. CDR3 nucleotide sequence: TGTGCCAGCGCGACGCCGGGGACTAAAAGAGGCAGTGAGCAGTTCTTC. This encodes CASATPGTKRGSEQFF.

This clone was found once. As DNA, the CDR3 is TGCGCCAGCAGCTTGCCCGGGGGGCAGAACGAGCAGTACTTC. It specifies CASSLPGGQNEQYF. The chain couples TRBV5-1 to TRBJ2-7; a possible D gene is TRBD2 (7 bases). The ends were cut back, 1 base at V and 5 bases at J, with 13 bases in the middle. The CDR3 contains 14 residues. The germline V gene encodes CDR1 SGHRS and CDR2 YFSETQ.

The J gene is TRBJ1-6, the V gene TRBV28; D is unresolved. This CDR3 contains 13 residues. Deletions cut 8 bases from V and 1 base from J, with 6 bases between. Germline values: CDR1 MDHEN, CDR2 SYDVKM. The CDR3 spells CASRVSYNSPLHF. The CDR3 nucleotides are TGTGCCAGCCGGGTTTCCTATAATTCACCCCTCCACTTT. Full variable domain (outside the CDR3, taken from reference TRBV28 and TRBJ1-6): DVKVTQSSRYLVKRTGEKVFLECVQDMDHENMFWYRQDPGLGLRLIYFSYDVKMKEKGDIPEGYSVSREKKERFSLILESASTNQTSMYLCASRVSYNSPLHFGNGTRLTVT.

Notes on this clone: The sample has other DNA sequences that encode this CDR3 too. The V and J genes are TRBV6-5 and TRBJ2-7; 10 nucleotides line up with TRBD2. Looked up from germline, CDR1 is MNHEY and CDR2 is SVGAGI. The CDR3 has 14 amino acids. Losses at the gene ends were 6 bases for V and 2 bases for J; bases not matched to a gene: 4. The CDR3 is CASSTLAGPYEQYF. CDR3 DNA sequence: TGTGCCAGCAGCACACTAGCGGGGCCCTACGAGCAGTACTTC.

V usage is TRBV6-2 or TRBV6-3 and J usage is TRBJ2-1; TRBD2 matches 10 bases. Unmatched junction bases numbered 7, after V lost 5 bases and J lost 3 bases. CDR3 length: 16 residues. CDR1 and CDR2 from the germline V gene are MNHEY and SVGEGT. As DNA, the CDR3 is TGTGCCAGCAGTATGGTAGCGGGGGGAAGCTACAATGAGCAGTTCTTC. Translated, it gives CASSMVAGGSYNEQFF.